These T cell receptor beta chains were read from a single sample in a study of blood T cell repertoires in COVID-19. Assay: immunoSEQ multiplex PCR; the TCRdb copy retains only in-frame clones and omits some. This table has approximately 120,000 clones, approximately 85% appearing once. Material for sequencing was peripheral blood. The receptors were sampled from a human donor in a cohort sampled during active COVID-19. Both conserved end residues are trimmed from each CDR3.

>TRBV5-1|TRBJ2-7
ASRRTGGNGYEQY
>TRBV2|TRBJ2-1
ASSETASGGIGAYNEQF
>TRBV4-1|TRBJ1-3
ASSQGGIGNTIY
>TRBV2|TRBJ2-1
ASRRPGQGYEGEQF
>TRBV7-9|TRBJ1-1
ASSFIQGSGTEAF
>TRBV19|TRBJ2-1
ASSTQGSHYNEQF
>TRBV19|TRBJ2-2
ASSIRVAGNTGELF
>TRBV25-1|TRBJ2-1
ASSEFGPYNEQF
>TRBV5-1|TRBJ2-7
ASSLAVLAGSYEQY
>TRBV18|TRBJ2-3
ASSPNGAADTQY
>TRBV9|TRBJ1-2
ASSVEQTYGYT
>TRBV3-1/TRBV3-2|TRBJ1-1
ASTSGGPARNTEAF
>TRBV7-9|TRBJ2-4
ASSPGLFKNIQY
>TRBV20-1|TRBJ1-1
SASGHQAF
>TRBV6-1|TRBJ2-1
ASSAGPSGSYNEQF